This paragraph covers one T cell receptor beta chain sequence. A read error may produce the germline difference seen at one junction end. This specimen belongs to a study of blood T cells in healthy people across ages. The CDR3 contains 16 residues. Germline V CDR1 and CDR2: LNHNV, YYDKDF (reference sequence). Primed by a sample-barcoded 5' primer and a J-beta primer mix, a second PCR proceeded for about 6 to 11 cycles. Each cDNA molecule carried a tag from a template-switch adaptor that contained 12 random nucleotides. MiXCR, applied by TCRdb to the 5' RACE reads, yields one record per CDR3 protein. This table holds roughly 1,700,000 distinct CDR3 sequences, 28% found once.

The gene calls are TRBV15 and TRBJ2-3; perhaps TRBD2 as D (6 bases). The specimen was blood. The sequence was obtained from a woman aged 30 to 39 in good health. CDR3 sequence reads: CATSTRGVPPTDAQYF. The CDR3 DNA sequence: TGTGCCACCAGCACCCGCGGGGTACCCCCGACAGATGCGCAGTATTTT.